The 21 T cell receptor beta chains presented below share a single source sample, sequenced in a study of control samples from healthy donors and cancer patients. Libraries were prepared by immunoSEQ multiplex PCR; TCRdb keeps only in-frame clonotypes and omits some of them. Found here are over 100,000 clones, 92% of them singletons; the top ten hold under 2.5%. Sequencing input: blood. The receptor set was obtained from a woman younger than 30 in good health.

J is TRBJ1-5 and V is TRBV18, with 8 positions matching TRBD1. The CDR3 sequence is 15 residues long. Germline trimming cut 5 bases from V and 5 bases from J; bases unmatched to any gene: 8. Germline values: CDR1 KGHSH, CDR2 LQKENI. The CDR3 protein is CASSGTQGGDQPQHF. In DNA form, the CDR3 reads TGTGCCAGCTCAGGGACACAGGGGGGAGATCAGCCCCAGCATTTT.

V and J are TRBV6-2 or TRBV6-3 and TRBJ2-2; TRBD2 aligns across 7 bases. Trimming at V came to 2 bases and at J to 0 bases, leaving 9 bases not matched to a gene. In germline, CDR1 is MNHEY, CDR2 SVGEGT. CDR3 length: 18 residues. This CDR3 is CASSYELSGSANTGELFF. As DNA, the CDR3 is TGTGCCAGCAGTTACGAACTTAGCGGGTCCGCGAACACCGGGGAGCTGTTTTTT.

The chain uses TRBV6-5 and TRBJ1-6; D is perhaps TRBD1 (6 bases). In germline, CDR1 is MNHEY, CDR2 SVGAGI. V gave up 6 bases and J gave up 10 bases, with 10 bases separating them. The CDR3 contains 12 residues. CDR3 protein: CASRRQDSPLHF. In DNA, the CDR3 is TGTGCCAGCAGACGACAGGACTCACCCCTCCACTTT.

This clone rates as medium-sized (0.01 to 0.1%). V gene TRBV19 combines with J gene TRBJ2-1; tentatively, D is TRBD2 (5 bases). Germline lookup yields CDR1 LNHDA and CDR2 SQIVND (reference sequence). The V and J ends lost 3 bases and 10 bases respectively, with 13 bases between them. This CDR3 has 13 residues. CDR3 coding DNA: TGTGCCAGTAGTATGGGAACTCCGGGGGAGCAGTTCTTC. Its translation is CASSMGTPGEQFF. Full variable domain (missing parts from reference TRBV19 and TRBJ2-1): DGGITQSPKYLFRKEGQNVTLSCEQNLNHDAMYWYRQDPGQGLRLIYYSQIVNDFQKGDIAEGYSVSREKKESFPLTVTSAQKNPTAFYLCASSMGTPGEQFFGPGTRLTVL.

This chain connects TRBV18 to TRBJ2-5; 8 bases align to TRBD1. This CDR3 comprises 14 residues. Losses at the gene ends were 2 bases for V and 4 bases for J; bases not matched to a gene: 3. The V gene's germline CDR1 is KGHSH and CDR2 LQKENI. This chain's CDR3 is CASSPGQGAETQYF. The CDR3 DNA follows: TGTGCCAGCTCACCAGGACAGGGTGCAGAGACCCAGTACTTC.

The gene calls are TRBV28 and TRBJ1-1; D uncertain. The ends were cut back, 0 bases at V and 7 bases at J, with 6 bases in the middle. The CDR3 covers 12 residues. Germline V CDR1 and CDR2: MDHEN, SYDVKM. CDR3 in amino acids: CASSLWQDEAFF. CDR3 coding DNA: TGTGCCAGCAGTTTATGGCAGGATGAAGCTTTCTTT.

V is TRBV7-3 and J is TRBJ2-2, with 7 bases fitting TRBD1. The germline V gene encodes CDR1 SGHTA and CDR2 FQGTGA. V trimming: 0 bases; J trimming: 6 bases; junction bases outside the gene matches: 7. The CDR3 spans 16 residues. CDR3 amino acids: CASSLTGTAAPGELFF. In DNA form, the CDR3 reads TGTGCCAGCAGCTTAACGGGGACAGCAGCACCCGGGGAGCTGTTTTTT.

The chain links TRBV28 to TRBJ1-5; D is unclear. The CDR3 extends over 14 amino acids. V was clipped by 2 bases and J by 7 bases, with 12 bases between them. The germline V gene has CDR1 MDHEN and CDR2 SYDVKM. The chain's CDR3 is CASSLPGEGQPQHF. For the CDR3, the DNA is TGTGCCAGCAGTTTACCCGGGGAGGGACAGCCCCAGCATTTT.

The CDR3 DNA is TGTGCCAGCAGCTTAGGAGGGACCTATGGCTACACCTTC. Translating it yields CASSLGGTYGYTF. The gene calls are TRBV11-2 and TRBJ1-2; weak D call: TRBD1 (5 bases). V was cut by 1 base and J by 4 bases, with 7 bases left in between. The CDR3 is 13 residues long. Germline loops: CDR1 SGHAT, CDR2 FQNNGV.

The genes are TRBV25-1 and TRBJ1-2; D is perhaps TRBD1 (5 bases). This CDR3 spans 13 amino acids. Per the germline V gene, CDR1 is MGHDK and CDR2 is SYGVNS. The V gene lost 6 bases and the J gene lost 3 bases, with 11 bases spanning the gap. The CDR3 spells CASRALGDYGYTF. The CDR3 bases are TGTGCCAGCAGGGCCTTAGGGGACTATGGCTACACCTTC.

The chain carries TRBV5-4 and TRBJ2-7, with 11 bases identical to TRBD2. V shed 6 bases, J shed 5 bases, and the junction held 10 bases outside the gene matches. CDR1 SGHNT and CDR2 YYREEE come from the germline V gene (reference sequence). The CDR3 is made up of 15 amino acids. CDR3 amino acids: CASKSGLAEGHEQYF. The DNA for the CDR3 is TGTGCCAGCAAGTCGGGACTAGCGGAGGGCCACGAGCAGTACTTC.

The CDR3 DNA follows: TGCGCCAGCAGCCAACCAGCGGACTCCTACAATGAGCAGTTCTTC. Translating it yields CASSQPADSYNEQFF. V gene TRBV4-1 combines with J gene TRBJ2-1; a possible D gene is TRBD2 (5 bases). This CDR3 is built from 15 residues. Germline V lookup: CDR1 MGHRA, CDR2 YSYEKL. The V gene lost 2 bases and the J gene lost 0 bases, with 8 bases spanning the gap.

V is TRBV3-1 (or the pseudogene TRBV3-2) and J is TRBJ1-3; D is unresolved. The CDR3 contains 16 residues. Trimming removed 1 base at V and 0 bases at J, with 10 bases between. CDR1 and CDR2 from the germline V gene are LGHDT and YNNKEL (reference sequence). Written as DNA, the CDR3 is TGTGCCAGCAGCCAAGGGGCCCCCCTCTCTGGAAACACCATATATTTT. Its protein is CASSQGAPLSGNTIYF.

The chain couples TRBV7-2 to TRBJ2-7, with D perhaps matching TRBD1 (5 bases). In germline, CDR1 is SGHTA, CDR2 FQGNSA. Trimming shortened V by 2 bases and J by 7 bases, and 12 bases separated the two germline ends. The CDR3 extends over 13 amino acids. The CDR3 protein is CASSLPGPLEQYF. CDR3 bases: TGTGCCAGCAGCTTACCAGGGCCCTTGGAGCAGTACTTC.

The gene calls are TRBV30 and TRBJ1-3, with D unclear. Germline assignment: CDR1 GTSNPN and CDR2 SVGIG (reference sequence). The CDR3 has 15 residues. Trimming pared 4 bases from V and 0 bases from J, leaving 13 bases between. The CDR3 coding sequence is TGTGCCTGGACCGGGAAAGAGACCTCTGGAAACACCATATATTTT. Translated, it gives CAWTGKETSGNTIYF.

V usage is TRBV19 and J usage is TRBJ1-2, with D possibly TRBD1 on 6 matching bases. This CDR3 is 13 amino acids long. Germline CDR1 and CDR2: LNHDA and SQIVND (reference sequence). The V gene lost 6 bases and the J gene lost 5 bases, with 13 bases spanning the gap. The CDR3 loop is CASSPGAGYGYTF. The CDR3 nucleotides are TGTGCCAGTAGCCCAGGGGCCGGGTATGGCTACACCTTC.

The rearrangement uses TRBV10-3 and TRBJ1-5, with D possibly TRBD1 on 5 matching bases. This CDR3 spans 15 amino acids. The germline V and J ends were trimmed by 4 bases and 2 bases, with 12 bases remaining between them. In germline, CDR1 is ENHRY, CDR2 SYGVKD. CDR3 protein: CAISGIQDRNQPQHF. The CDR3 DNA reads as TGTGCCATCAGTGGAATACAGGACCGCAATCAGCCCCAGCATTTT.

The genes are TRBV11-3 and TRBJ2-2; the D is unclear. Trimming took 6 bases from V and 8 from J, leaving 22 bases between them. Germline V gives CDR1 SGHNT, CDR2 YENEEA. This CDR3 contains 16 residues. The CDR3 nucleotides are TGTGCCAGCAGGGAAAGAGGATCCCTCAAGGCGGGGGAGCTGTTTTTT. Its translation is CASRERGSLKAGELFF.

The rearrangement links TRBV10-3 to TRBJ2-1; TRBD2 might be the D (6 bases). From germline, CDR1 is ENHRY and CDR2 SYGVKD. The CDR3 is 12 residues long. Between the trimmed V and J ends, which lost 8 bases and 7 bases, there was a span of 12 bases. The CDR3 DNA follows: TGTGCCATCCGCGCAGGAGGGAATGAGCAGTTCTTC. Residues: CAIRAGGNEQFF.

The chain is built from TRBV15 and TRBJ1-3; unclear D gene. V was shortened by 0 bases and J by 1 base, with 7 bases between the two germline ends. Looked up from germline, CDR1 is LNHNV and CDR2 is YYDKDF (reference sequence). The CDR3 length is 15 residues. CDR3 nucleotide sequence: TGTGCCACCAGCAGAGATCTAAGTTCTGGAAACACCATATATTTT. Translating gives CATSRDLSSGNTIYF.

The chain combines TRBV5-1 with TRBJ2-1, with TRBD2 as a possible D gene (7 bases). Germline V gives CDR1 SGHRS, CDR2 YFSETQ. Between the trimmed V and J ends, which lost 2 bases and 7 bases, there was a span of 25 bases. CDR3 size: 18 residues. CDR3 sequence (DNA): TGCGCCAGCAGCTTCTCGGAGTCCCGGGGGGCCTATGGGAATGAGCAGTTCTTC. Translated, it gives CASSFSESRGAYGNEQFF.